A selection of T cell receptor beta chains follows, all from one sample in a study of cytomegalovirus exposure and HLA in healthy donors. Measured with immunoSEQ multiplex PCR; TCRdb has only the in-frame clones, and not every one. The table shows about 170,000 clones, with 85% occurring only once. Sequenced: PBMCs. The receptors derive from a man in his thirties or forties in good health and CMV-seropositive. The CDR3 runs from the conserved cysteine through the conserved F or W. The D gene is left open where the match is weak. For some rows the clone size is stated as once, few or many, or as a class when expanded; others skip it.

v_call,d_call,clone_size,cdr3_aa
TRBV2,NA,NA,CASSYTEEGNYGYTF
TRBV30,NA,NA,CAFQIGQINSPLHF
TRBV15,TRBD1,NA,CATSRDRGRGQPQHF
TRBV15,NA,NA,CATSRGQGFAEAFF
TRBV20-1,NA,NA,CSAPRGDGYTF
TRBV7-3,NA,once,CASSSGGATGELFF
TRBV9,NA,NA,CASSKSAGVGYGYTF
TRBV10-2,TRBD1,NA,CASSEQTGYGYTF
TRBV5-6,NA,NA,CASSWTIGNTIYF
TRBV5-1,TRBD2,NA,CASQGLGQETQYF
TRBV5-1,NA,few,CASSPAGPLNTIYF
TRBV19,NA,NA,CASSPAGRSNQPQHF
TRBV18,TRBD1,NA,CASTADRGYEKLFF
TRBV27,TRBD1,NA,CASRPLSQGVAIGYTF
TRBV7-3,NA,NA,CASSPTGIEQFF
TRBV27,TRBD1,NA,CASSSNRGLNEKLFF
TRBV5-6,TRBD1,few,CASTLPGQGNTEAFF
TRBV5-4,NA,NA,CASSLDGYEQYF
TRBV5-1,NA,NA,CASSSNTGVYGYTF
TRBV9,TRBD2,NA,CASSVVGGSQETQYF
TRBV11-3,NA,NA,CASSPNREETQYF
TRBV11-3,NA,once,CASSLVQHEKLFF
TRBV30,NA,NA,CAWSLGGSGNTIYF
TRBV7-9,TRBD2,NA,CASSRRTRRGEADEQFF
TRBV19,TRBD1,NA,CAGGTGATGELFF
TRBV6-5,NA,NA,CASSRDFSSYEQYF
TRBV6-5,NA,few,CASRTTGSGNQPQHF
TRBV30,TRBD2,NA,CAWSRRTSGGGEQYF
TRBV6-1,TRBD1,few,CASSSGTAYTEAFF
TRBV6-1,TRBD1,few,CASSEDRGSYNEQFF
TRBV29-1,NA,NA,CSVGRRQDRNYGYTF
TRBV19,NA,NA,CASREGVWNTEAFF
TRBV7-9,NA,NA,CASSFVSNTGELFF
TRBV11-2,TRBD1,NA,CASSSGQGYNEQFF
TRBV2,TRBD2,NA,CASSLGLAGVLNIQYF
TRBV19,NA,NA,CASSRSGVSTEAFF
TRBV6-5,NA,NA,CASSRGGEDTEAFF
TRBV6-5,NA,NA,CASAHNQETQYF
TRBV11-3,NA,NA,CASSLVGGGELFF
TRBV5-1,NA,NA,CASKKGQEDYGYTF
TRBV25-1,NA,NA,CASSESRRGRLAGELFF
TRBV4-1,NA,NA,CASSSRGSGNTIYF
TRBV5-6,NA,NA,CASSYQQGRSYPEQYF
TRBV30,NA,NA,CAWSIQGPDTQYF
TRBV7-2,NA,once,CASSFPEDWRRSTDTQYF
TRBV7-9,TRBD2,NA,CASSRTSGRAGELFF
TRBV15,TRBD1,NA,CATSRDRHTDTQYF
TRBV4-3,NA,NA,CASSQDWAGEETEAFF
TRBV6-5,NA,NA,CASTEGAGTDTQYF
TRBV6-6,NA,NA,CASSYSGRMNTEAFF
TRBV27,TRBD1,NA,CASSLSPGQGADTEAFF
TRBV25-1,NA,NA,CASRRTDGPGELFF
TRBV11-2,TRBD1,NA,CASSRDRSSTEAFF
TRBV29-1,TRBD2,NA,CSTRTSGRGGDNEQFF
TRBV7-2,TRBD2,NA,CASSLDGTRGSNEQFF
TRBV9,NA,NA,CASSVGQTRGNTIYF
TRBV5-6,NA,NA,CASSFGDGRFEQYF